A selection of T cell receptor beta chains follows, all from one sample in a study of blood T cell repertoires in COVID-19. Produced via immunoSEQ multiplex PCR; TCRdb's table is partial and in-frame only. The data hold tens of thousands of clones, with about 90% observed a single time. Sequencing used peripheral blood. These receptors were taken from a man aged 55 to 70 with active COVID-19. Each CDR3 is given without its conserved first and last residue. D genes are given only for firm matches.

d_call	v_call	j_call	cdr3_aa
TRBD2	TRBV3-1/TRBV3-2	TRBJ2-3	ASSRGGATDTQY
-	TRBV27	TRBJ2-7	ASGLGRSRYEQY
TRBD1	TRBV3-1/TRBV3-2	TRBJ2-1	ASSYRDRPRDEQF
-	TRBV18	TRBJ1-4	ASSLQATNEKLF
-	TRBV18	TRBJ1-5	ASSSTSGKTSDQPQH
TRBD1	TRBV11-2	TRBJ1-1	ASSLFQGATEAF
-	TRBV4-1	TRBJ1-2	ASSQGPLVINYGYT
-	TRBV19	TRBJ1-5	ASKGGNRERVNQPQH
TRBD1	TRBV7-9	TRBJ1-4	ASSRGQGREKLF
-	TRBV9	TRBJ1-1	ASSVGGKGGVTEAF
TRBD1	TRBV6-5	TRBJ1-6	ASIRDRGNSPLH
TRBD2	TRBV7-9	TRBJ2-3	ASSPPQSGGETDTQY
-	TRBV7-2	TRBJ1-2	ASSSPVGRHYGYT
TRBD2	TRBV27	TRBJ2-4	ASSQEGLAAKNIQY
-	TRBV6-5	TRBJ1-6	ASSSVRVGSPLH
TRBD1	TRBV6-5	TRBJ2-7	ASTRTGGHEQY
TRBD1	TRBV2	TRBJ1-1	ASTGQGNTEAF
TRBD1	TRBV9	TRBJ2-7	ASSVGPGQGTYEQY
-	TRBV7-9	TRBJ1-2	ASSLVAVGSYT
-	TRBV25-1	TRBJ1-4	ASSPNEKLF
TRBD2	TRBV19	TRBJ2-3	ASSREGWDTQY
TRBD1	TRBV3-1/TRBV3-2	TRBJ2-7	ASSQDLGTGSYEQY
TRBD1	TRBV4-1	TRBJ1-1	ASSKGGQGARTEAF
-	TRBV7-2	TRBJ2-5	ASSFNRAQETQY
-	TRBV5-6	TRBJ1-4	ASSFWGTGTKTEKLF
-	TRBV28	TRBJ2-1	ASTVGYEQF
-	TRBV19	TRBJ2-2	ASSDRGASGAGELF
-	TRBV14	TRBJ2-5	ASSQDSGGGPQETQY
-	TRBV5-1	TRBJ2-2	ASSTGLANTGELF
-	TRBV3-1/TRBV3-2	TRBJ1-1	ASSRVEMNTEAF
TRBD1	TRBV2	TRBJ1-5	ASREPGQGPRGSNQPQH
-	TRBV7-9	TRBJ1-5	ASSLGGMGNQPQH
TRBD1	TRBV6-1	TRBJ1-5	ASSEQDRVMQPQH
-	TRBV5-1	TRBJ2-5	ASSLNDKETQY
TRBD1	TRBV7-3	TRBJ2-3	ASSPDRSSTDTQY
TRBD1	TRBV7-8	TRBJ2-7	ASSLRQDRGIYEQY
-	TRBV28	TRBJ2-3	ASSLLSRDTQY
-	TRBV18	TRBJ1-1	ASSPPGRSAGLNTEAF
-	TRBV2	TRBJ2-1	ASSEALLANPNEQF
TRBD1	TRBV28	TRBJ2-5	ASRKDRGRETQY
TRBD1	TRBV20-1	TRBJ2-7	SAGDSWEQY
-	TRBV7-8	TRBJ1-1	ASSLESLMNTEAF
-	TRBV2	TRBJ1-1	ASRVRGTGEAF
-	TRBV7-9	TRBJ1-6	ASRPEARIDSPLH
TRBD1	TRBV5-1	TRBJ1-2	ASSETGEGAYGYT
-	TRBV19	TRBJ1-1	ASSIEIVDIKNTEAF
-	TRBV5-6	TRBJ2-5	AATYGGGSFIETQY
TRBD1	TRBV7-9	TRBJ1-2	ASSSTGDRTFNYGYT
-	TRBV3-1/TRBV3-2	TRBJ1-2	ASSRVGGSNYGYT
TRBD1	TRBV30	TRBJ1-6	ASRTGVASPLH
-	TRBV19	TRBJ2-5	ASSIQGAQVGETQY
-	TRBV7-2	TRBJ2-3	ASSLGGTSSTDTQY
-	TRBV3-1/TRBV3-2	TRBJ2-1	ASSLTANSYNEQF
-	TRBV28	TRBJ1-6	ASSLWGGVNPLNSPLH
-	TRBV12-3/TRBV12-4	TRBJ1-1	ASSGPDRFEAF